This T cell receptor beta chain is from a study of T cell clonotyping in hematopoietic cell transplantation. Study-wide results and limits: Broader posttransplant TCR repertoire diversity was predicted by graft donor and pretransplant recipient Inverse Simpson Index values.

The CDR3 runs to 15 residues. Germline loops: CDR1 SGHTA, CDR2 FQGTGA. Trimming cost V 5 bases and J 7 bases, with 19 bases left between them. This clone was counted a single time. Its antigen is currently unknown. Assay: immunoSEQ multiplex PCR; the TCRdb copy retains only in-frame clones and omits some. The sample has 29,000 or so clones, 80% to 95% seen once. The origin of this receptor is a female patient aged 45 to 65 who had an allogeneic stem cell transplant from a related donor, so the T cells may come from the graft donor. Some clones in this sample may be carry-over from other donors' samples. The chain employs TRBV7-3 and TRBJ2-3, with D possibly TRBD1 on 7 matching bases. The sample in question was PBMCs, obtained 100 days after allogeneic stem cell transplant. Written as DNA, the CDR3 is TGTGCCAGCAGCCCCAATACAGGGGCGGGGAATACGCAGTATTTT. It yields the protein CASSPNTGAGNTQYF.